The entry below describes one T cell receptor beta chain. The germline gives CDR1 SGHTA, CDR2 FQGNSA. There are 14 residues in the CDR3. The J segment lost 1 base and the V segment lost 5 bases, leaving 4 bases of the junction unmatched. The Seattle patients joined while their infection was active and were tracked longitudinally afterward. The entry originates in a study of blood T cell repertoires in COVID-19. Study as a whole: Nucleic acid was either cDNA or gDNA, and it came from T cells, B-cell-depleted T cells, or PBMCs.

TCRdb keeps only in-frame clones here, not all; method: immunoSEQ multiplex PCR. The sample includes about 350,000 clones, about 88% of them seen just once. V and J are TRBV7-2 and TRBJ1-1, with 7 bases that match TRBD1. Sequenced material: peripheral blood. This TCR was recovered from a woman in her 70s with COVID-19, enrolled during active disease. This CDR3 reads CASSQRDRNTEAFF. For the CDR3, the DNA is TGTGCCAGCAGCCAAAGGGACAGGAACACTGAAGCTTTCTTT.